This TCR beta chain appears in the sequencing data of a study of blood T cell repertoires in COVID-19. Background on the study: Sites across the United States, Italy and Spain contributed samples from acute and convalescent COVID-19. T cells, B-cell-depleted T cells, or PBMCs supplied cDNA or gDNA.

Authors' processing steps: Using reference gene primer amplification, nucleated cell counts were estimated. The assay was immunoSEQ multiplex PCR, and TCRdb's table has in-frame clones only and misses some. D and trimming come from the DNA, and the V and J calls and clone size come from that table. The repertoire holds 200,000 or so clones, approximately 86% seen once, with 2% to 2.5% in the top ten. The TCR originated in a man in his 70s with active or convalescent COVID-19. The sample taken for sequencing was peripheral blood.

CDR3 DNA: TGTGCCTGGAGAGTCCAAGCGCAGCTATACAATGAGCAGTTCTTC. Translation gives CAWRVQAQLYNEQFF. The V and J genes are TRBV30 and TRBJ2-1; D gene ambiguous. Germline CDR1 GTSNPN, CDR2 SVGIG (reference sequence). The CDR3 loop spans 15 amino acids. V lost 3 bases to trimming and J lost 4 bases, with 16 bases between them.